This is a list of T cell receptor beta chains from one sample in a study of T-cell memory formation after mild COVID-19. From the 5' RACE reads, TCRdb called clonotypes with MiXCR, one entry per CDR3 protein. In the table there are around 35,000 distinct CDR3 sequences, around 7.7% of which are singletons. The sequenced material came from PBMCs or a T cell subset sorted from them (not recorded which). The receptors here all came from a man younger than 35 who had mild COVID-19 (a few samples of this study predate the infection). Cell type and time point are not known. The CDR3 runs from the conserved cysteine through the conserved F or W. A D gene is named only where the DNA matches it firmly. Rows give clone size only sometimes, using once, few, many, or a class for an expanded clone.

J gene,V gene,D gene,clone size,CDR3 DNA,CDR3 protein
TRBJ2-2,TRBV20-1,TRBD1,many,TGCAGTGCTTGGGACAGGGGCACCGGGGAGCTGTTTTTT,CSAWDRGTGELFF
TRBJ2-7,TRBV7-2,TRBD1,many,TGTGCCAGCAGCCGACAGGGGACCTACGAGCAGTACTTC,CASSRQGTYEQYF
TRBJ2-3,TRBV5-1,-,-,TGCGCCAGCAGCCTCCAAACGGGCGGGGATACGCAGTATTTT,CASSLQTGGDTQYF
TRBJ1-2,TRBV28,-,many,TGTGCCAGCGCCATCGGGGGGGGGATCTATGGCTACACCTTC,CASAIGGGIYGYTF
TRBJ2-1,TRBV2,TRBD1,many,TGTGCCAGCAGGGGGGACAGGGAAGAGCAGTTCTTC,CASRGDREEQFF
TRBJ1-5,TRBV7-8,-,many,TGTGCCAGCAGCTGGGCGGGGGAGCAGCCCCAGCATTTT,CASSWAGEQPQHF
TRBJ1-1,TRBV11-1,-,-,TGTGCCAGCAGATACGGGTCGTTCAACACTGAAGCTTTCTTT,CASRYGSFNTEAFF
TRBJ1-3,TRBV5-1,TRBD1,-,TGCGCCAGCAGCTGGGACAGTCTGGGTGGAAACACCATATATTTT,CASSWDSLGGNTIYF
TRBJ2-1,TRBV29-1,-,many,TGCAGCGTCCGGAGGGAGGGGGCTCGGTTCTTC,CSVRREGARFF
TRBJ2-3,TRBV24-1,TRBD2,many,TGTGCCACCAGTGACCCCGGGGGGGTAGGAGATACGCAGTATTTT,CATSDPGGVGDTQYF
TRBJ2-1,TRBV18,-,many,TGTGCCAGCTCACAATCGACTTCCGGGAATGAGCAGTTCTTC,CASSQSTSGNEQFF
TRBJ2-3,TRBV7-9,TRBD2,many,TGTGCCAGCAGCTCACCGGGGGGGAGCACAGATACGCAGTATTTT,CASSSPGGSTDTQYF
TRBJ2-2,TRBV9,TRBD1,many,TGTGCCAGCAGCGTACAGGGGGCTGGGGACACCGGGGAGCTGTTTTTT,CASSVQGAGDTGELFF
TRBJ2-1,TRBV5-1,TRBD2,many,TGCGCCAGCCAGTTACTTACTAGCGGGGGATACAATGAGCAGTTCTTC,CASQLLTSGGYNEQFF
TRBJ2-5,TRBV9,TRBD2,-,TGTGCCAGCAGCGGGACTAGCGGGGGACAAGAGACCCAGTACTTC,CASSGTSGGQETQYF
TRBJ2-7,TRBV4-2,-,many,TGTGCCAGCAGCTTAGGGGAGGCGGGCGAGCAGTACTTC,CASSLGEAGEQYF
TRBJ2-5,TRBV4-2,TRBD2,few,TGTGCCAGCAGCCAAGGGACTAGCGAGGGAGAGACCCAGTACTTC,CASSQGTSEGETQYF
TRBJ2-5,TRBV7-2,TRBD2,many,TGTGCCAGCAGCTTAGCTCCTAGCGGGGGTGAGACCCAGTACTTC,CASSLAPSGGETQYF
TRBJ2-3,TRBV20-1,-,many,TGCAGTGCTAGCGGGGGCATCAGGGCAGATACGCAGTATTTT,CSASGGIRADTQYF
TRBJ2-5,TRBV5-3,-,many,TGTGCCAGAAGCTTGTCAAGGGAAGAGACCCAGTACTTC,CARSLSREETQYF
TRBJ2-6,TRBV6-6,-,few,TGTGCCAGCTTGGGAGCTGGGGCCAACGTCCTGACTTTC,CASLGAGANVLTF
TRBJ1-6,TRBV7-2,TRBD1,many,TGTGCCAGCAGCTTCGCTGGACAGGGGTATTCACCCCTCCACTTT,CASSFAGQGYSPLHF
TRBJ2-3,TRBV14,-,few,TGTGCCAGCAGTCAAGGCAGCTCGACGGGAAGCACAGATACGCAGTATTTT,CASSQGSSTGSTDTQYF
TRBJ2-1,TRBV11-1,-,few,TGTGCCAGCAGCTTCGACTCAACTGGCGAGCAGTTCTTC,CASSFDSTGEQFF